The T cell receptor beta chain described here comes from a study of blood T cells in healthy people across ages. CDR3 length equals 15 residues. Trimming removed 6 bases from V and 4 bases from J; junction bases left unmatched: 7. CDR1 and CDR2 from the germline V gene are KGHSH and LQKENI. In its sample, this clonotype was seen many times. Total RNA extraction produced at least 5.5 micrograms (per sample) for the study. A second PCR of roughly 7 to 11 cycles used a sample-barcoded 5' primer and a J-beta primer mix. MiXCR, applied by TCRdb to the 5' RACE reads, yields one record per CDR3 protein. The table lists about a million distinct CDR3 sequences, around two fifths of them singletons, with about an eighth in the top ten.

The TCR was taken from a young man in good health. The sample was blood. The chain carries TRBV18 and TRBJ2-3; 10 bases fit TRBD1. The CDR3 spells CASSRSTGGSDTQYF. The CDR3 DNA reads as TGTGCCAGCTCTCGCTCGACAGGGGGCTCAGATACGCAGTATTTT.